A selection of T cell receptor beta chains follows, all from one sample in a study of a mutant IDH1 vaccine in newly diagnosed glioma. The protocol was immunoSEQ multiplex PCR, while the TCRdb copy is restricted to in-frame clones and leaves out a portion. This table holds roughly 52,000 clones, approximately 80% found once. These receptors have no known antigen. The source was PBMCs, collected from a glioma patient whose treatment included an IDH1 peptide vaccine. These receptors came from a man aged 35 to 55 with glioma. The CDR3 runs from the conserved cysteine through the conserved F or W. D genes are given only for firm matches. Part of the rows lack a size; the others show once, few, many or a class for expanded clones.

j_call clone_size v_call d_call cdr3_aa cdr3_nt
TRBJ2-1 few TRBV7-9 - CASSLGYNEQFF TGTGCCAGCAGCTTAGGGTACAATGAGCAGTTCTTC
TRBJ2-5 - TRBV11-1 - CASSLAMGGETQYF TGTGCCAGCAGCTTAGCGATGGGGGGAGAGACCCAGTACTTC
TRBJ1-3 once TRBV27 - CASSLGQGGNTIYF TGTGCCAGCAGTTTAGGCCAGGGTGGAAACACCATATATTTT
TRBJ1-3 once TRBV7-2 TRBD1 CASSLNRQGGNTIYF TGTGCCAGCAGCTTAAACCGACAGGGCGGAAACACCATATATTTT
TRBJ1-4 - TRBV5-1 - CASSLDGAVGEKLFF TGCGCCAGCAGCTTGGATGGGGCGGTTGGTGAAAAACTGTTTTTT
TRBJ1-6 few TRBV4-2 - CASSQGGGPGGLPLHF TGTGCCAGCAGCCAAGGGGGCGGGCCCGGAGGATTACCCCTCCACTTT
TRBJ2-7 - TRBV27 - CASSSRPFRGEQYF TGTGCCAGCAGTTCGAGACCCTTCAGGGGCGAGCAGTACTTC
TRBJ1-1 - TRBV2 - CASTILGVGDTEAFF TGTGCCAGCACGATTCTAGGGGTCGGGGACACTGAAGCTTTCTTT
TRBJ1-5 - TRBV2 TRBD1 CASSAEGTGGQPQHF TGTGCCAGCAGTGCCGAAGGAACAGGGGGGCAGCCCCAGCATTTT
TRBJ2-7 - TRBV7-8 - CASSLRLSSYEQYF TGTGCCAGCAGCCTGCGCCTGTCCTCCTACGAGCAGTACTTC
TRBJ2-3 - TRBV5-1 TRBD2 CASSLAGSGGASGTDTQYF TGCGCCAGCAGCTTGGCCGGTAGCGGGGGGGCGTCTGGCACAGATACGCAGTATTTT
TRBJ1-1 - TRBV5-1 - CASSSGQLNTEAFF TGCGCCAGCAGCTCAGGACAGCTTAACACTGAAGCTTTCTTT
TRBJ2-7 - TRBV6-1 - CASSESRDYEQYF TGTGCCAGCAGTGAAAGCCGGGACTACGAGCAGTACTTC
TRBJ1-6 - TRBV4-1 - CASSHETGRLSPLHF TGCGCCAGCAGCCATGAAACCGGGAGGCTTTCACCCCTCCACTTT
TRBJ1-2 once TRBV5-6 - CASSLAPGHGLSHGYTF TGTGCCAGCAGCTTGGCCCCGGGACATGGTTTAAGTCATGGCTACACCTTC
TRBJ2-2 - TRBV5-1 TRBD1 CASSQGQGAIGELFF TGCGCCAGCAGCCAGGGACAGGGGGCAATCGGGGAGCTGTTTTTT
TRBJ2-5 - TRBV29-1 - CSVALVVGPRGETQYF TGCAGCGTTGCATTAGTCGTCGGGCCCCGGGGGGAGACCCAGTACTTC
TRBJ2-7 - TRBV18 - CASSPGRDQGQYF TGTGCCAGCTCACCTGGCCGGGATCAAGGGCAGTACTTC
TRBJ2-1 - TRBV5-4 - CASSLEVGGRNEQFF TGTGCCAGCAGCTTGGAGGTCGGGGGTCGCAATGAGCAGTTCTTC
TRBJ2-1 - TRBV6-6 - CASSYPRQDNEQFF TGTGCCAGCAGTTACCCCCGACAGGACAATGAGCAGTTCTTC
TRBJ1-5 - TRBV27 - CASSLSSSSNQPQHF TGTGCCAGCAGTTTATCCAGTTCTAGCAATCAGCCCCAGCATTTT
TRBJ1-1 - TRBV13 - CASSLGGARVAEAFF TGTGCCAGCAGCTTAGGCGGTGCCAGGGTGGCAGAGGCTTTCTTT
TRBJ2-5 - TRBV5-1 - CASSLDQGQETQYF TGCGCCAGCAGCTTGGACCAGGGTCAAGAGACCCAGTACTTC
TRBJ1-3 - TRBV9 TRBD1 CASSADRAGGNTIYF TGTGCCAGCAGCGCGGACAGGGCGGGTGGAAACACCATATATTTT
TRBJ2-1 few TRBV7-9 TRBD2 CASSFPSGGGSYNEQFF TGTGCCAGCAGCTTTCCAAGCGGGGGGGGCTCCTACAATGAGCAGTTCTTC
TRBJ2-7 few TRBV6-1 TRBD2 CASSEALAGTYEQYF TGTGCCAGCAGTGAAGCTCTAGCGGGCACCTACGAGCAGTACTTC
TRBJ1-2 - TRBV9 TRBD1 CASSPRTGPDGYTF TGTGCCAGCAGCCCCCGGACAGGACCTGATGGCTACACCTTC
TRBJ2-5 - TRBV25-1 - CASSNRAETQYF TGTGCCAGCAGCAACAGAGCAGAGACCCAGTACTTC
TRBJ2-3 once TRBV9 - CASSQVGGRTDTQYF TGTGCCAGCAGTCAAGTCGGGGGGCGAACAGATACGCAGTATTTT
TRBJ1-1 few TRBV9 - CASSVSDSEAFF TGTGCCAGCAGCGTCTCGGATTCTGAAGCTTTCTTT